This T cell receptor (beta chain) derives from a study of shared T cell receptors in the human thymus (dated by TCRdb to the early 2020s). Context from the whole study: The study examined how the human thymus generates shared, self-reactive T-cell receptor alpha chains.

The library was made by the immunoSEQ multiplex PCR assay. Not all clones reach the TCRdb copy of this immuneACCESS table, which keeps in-frame sequences only. Checked studies attribute under half of the gap to unresolved V genes and leave the rest unexplained. This sample is represented by under 850,000 clones; approximately 87% of them were singletons. Jointly, the top ten make up approximately 0.011% of the sample. With regard to this clone: Its antigen remains unidentified. Base qualities are not recorded, but no much larger clone differs from it by a single base.

The cysteine opens and the phenylalanine closes a CDR3 of 16 amino acids. Kept here is only the CDR3 DNA, which spans 48 bases and is read in frame from base 1. The germline V gene specifies SGHTA as CDR1 and FQGNSA as CDR2. Trimmed from V: 2 bases; trimmed from J: 4 bases; junction bases lacking a gene match: 10. The sample was also linked to a second study, of human thymus T cells. As noted in the second study: The donors were immunologically healthy infants in Finland who had open corrective cardiac surgery for congenital heart defects. Thymus tissue was obtained as surgical resects removed during corrective cardiac surgery. Usage of V and J gene segments appeared to be biased in both the thymic and the peripheral blood repertoires. According to the related research, thymic TCR repertoires were highly overlapping among unrelated individuals. The study described the TCR alpha and beta repertoires in roughly 8 infant thymus samples and a few matching peripheral blood samples. Donor ages ranging from about 6 to 244 days were recorded, and six or seven male and a couple of female infants were included in the cohort. After being mechanically released from the tissue, thymocytes were kept at -70 degrees C in pellets of about 8.5-32 million cells. A QIAsymphony instrument was used to extract genomic DNA from the frozen cell pellets. Using the immunoSEQ multiplex PCR assay, the TCRB and TCRAD loci were amplified from a standardized quantity of quality-controlled genomic DNA. Amplicons spanned the V(D)J region at a length sufficient to cover the CDR3 and identify V and J genes. Amplicon sequencing was performed on an Illumina platform through the commercial immunoSEQ service. Primer bias and sequencing errors were corrected as previously described, and TCRAD and TCRB were defined on the basis of the IMGT database. Analysis of the repertoires was done with immunoSEQ Analyzer 3.0 and VDJTools and included basic statistics, V/J segment usage, diversity estimates, rarefaction and pairwise overlap. Diversity was estimated with Chao1, ChaoE, Efron-Thisted, Shannon and inverse Simpson indices, and also on datasets down-sampled to the smallest sample. Repertoire overlap was assessed by strict matching of CDR3 nucleotide sequence, V gene and J gene, and clustering was done by Jaccard-based multidimensional scaling. On average, thymus samples yielded 810,000 or so unique TCRB clonotypes, whereas blood samples yielded approximately 84,000.

Sequenced sample: thymocytes. The V and J segments used are TRBV7-2 and TRBJ2-7; 8 bases in the junction line up with TRBD2. This clonotype was obtained from a boy under two years old with a congenital heart defect. Donor details come from another sample of the same person, matched by shared clones. The DNA reads TGTGCCAGCAGCTTAACCGGGAGGGCCCTCGGGTACGAGCAGTACTTC. This translates into CASSLTGRALGYEQYF.